This entry concerns a single T cell receptor (beta chain). Original handling: From reference gene primer amplification, estimates of nucleated cell counts were derived. Sequencing used immunoSEQ multiplex PCR; TCRdb keeps in-frame clones, though not all of them. That table gives V, J and clone size, and the DNA gave D and trimming. The repertoire has 200,000 to 250,000 clones, about 88% of them found once; the top ten carry 3%. The data originate from a study of blood T cell repertoires in COVID-19. Study-wide context: Italy, Spain and the United States were the sources of the convalescent and acute COVID-19 samples.

Germline values: CDR1 SGHTA, CDR2 FQGNSA. V dropped 5 bases and J dropped 2; count of bases not matched to a gene: 6. The CDR3 covers 17 residues. The source is a man aged 60 to 69 with acute or convalescent COVID-19. The V and J genes are TRBV7-2 and TRBJ1-6; 10 bases line up with TRBD1. Sequenced: peripheral blood. The DNA of the CDR3 is TGTGCCAGCAGCACGGGACAGGGGTACCCCTATAATTCACCCCTCCACTTT. This codes for CASSTGQGYPYNSPLHF. The variable domain in full, with the rest retrieved from reference TRBV7-2 and TRBJ1-6, is GAGVSQSPSNKVTEKGKDVELRCDPISGHTALYWYRQSLGQGLEFLIYFQGNSAPDKSGLPSDRFSAERTGGSVSTLTIQRTQQEDSAVYLCASSTGQGYPYNSPLHFGNGTRLTVT.